This T cell receptor (beta chain) came from a study of T cell responses to AZD1222 COVID-19 vaccine (dated by TCRdb to 2020 to 2022). Describing the broader study: AZD1222 recipients whose second dose came at about 4 weeks and those whose second dose came at about 12 weeks were combined into one group, since spike-specific TCR depth and breadth did not differ between the two schedules. Trial participants were enrolled by age into 18-55, 56-69 and 70-plus year subgroups, with approximately 160, 26 and 62 TCR-sequenced participants respectively. A total of more than 230 trial participants underwent TCR sequencing, of whom around 200 received two doses of AZD1222 and about 25 received two doses of the MenACWY control vaccine.

The junction shows trimming of 2 bases on V and 2 bases on J, and the gene matches do not reach 3 bases of it. Counted from cysteine to phenylalanine, this CDR3 has 16 amino acids. Only CDR3 DNA is held: 48 bases, read in frame from base 1. The germline V gene provides CDR1 MNHEY and CDR2 SVGAGI. What the research found in general, with its limitations: No day 14 peak-response samples were available, so repertoires were characterized only after the peak T cell response. Nearly half of unique spike-specific TCRs reportedly recognized epitopes outside regions mutated in the B.1.351 and B.1.1.7 variants. Only five to seven AZD1222 recipients were SARS-CoV-2 seropositive at baseline, limiting conclusions about previously exposed vaccinees. The vaccine-associated CD4 TCRs covered the entire spike protein, and the dominant responses fell in regions 160-218 and 743-854. After two AZD1222 doses, both the breadth and the depth of spike-specific TCRs were significantly higher than at day 0 and than in MenACWY recipients. Most participants were white British and females outnumbered males, and the authors suggested that clonal diversity may have been underestimated. The 56-69-year group was small, and its depth increase did not reach significance, likely because of low power.

Notes on this clone: The specificity of this receptor is unknown. Per-base qualities were not stored, and no clone one base away is much larger.

The CDR3 regions of human TCRbeta chains were subjected to immunosequencing. The authors processed their data as follows. Repertoire TCRs were checked for matches against a reference library of SARS-CoV-2-specific TCRs that had been generated using the MIRA antigen-specificity platform. Breadth was defined as the fraction of unique TCRs that were SARS-CoV-2-associated, and depth was defined as the fraction of total T cells that were SARS-CoV-2-associated. Using the MIRA data, each spike-specific TCR was mapped to the spike region that the TCR reacts to and placed in a CD4 or CD8 class. Log10-transformed breadth and depth values were compared by one-way ANOVA with Sidak's multiple comparisons tests. The source is immuneACCESS, and TCRdb retained only in-frame sequences with V and J called. Part of the clones is not carried over; for the studies checked, unresolved V genes explain less than half of this, and the remainder is unexplained. V and J calls and clone size are as listed in that table; D and trimming were resolved from the DNA. This sample comprises around 50,000 clones, around 88% of them detected only once. The top ten clonotypes cover over 15% of the sample.

What the time point label conveys for this sample: baseline before first vaccination. Vaccinee samples came from UK trials COV001 and COV002, including a single-blind randomized controlled phase 2/3 trial of AZD1222 (ChAdOx1 nCoV-19) in healthy adults. For TCRbeta chain sequencing, PBMC samples from trial participants were taken at day 0 and at day 28 after the second dose. The sequenced sample was peripheral blood, obtained on day 0 of AZD1222 vaccination. This chain joins TRBV6-5 to TRBJ2-6, with TRBD1 identical over 7 junction bases. This sequence was found in an adult in good health. The CDR3 is CASSYATGPGANVLTF. The bases read TGTGCCAGCAGTTACGCGACAGGGCCTGGGGCCAACGTCCTGACTTTC.